A selection of T cell receptor beta chains follows, all from one sample in a study of response to subunit inactivated influenza vaccine. Using its own MiXCR run on the RT-PCR reads, TCRdb lists one record per CDR3 protein. The sample lists hundreds of thousands of distinct CDR3 sequences, more than 11% occurring once. Source: PBMCs from blood, taken approximately 15 days before vaccination. The receptors shown here come from a man over 45 who received an inactivated influenza vaccine. Each CDR3 is given with its conserved first and last residue. The order of the fields is D gene, V gene, clone size, J gene, CDR3 protein, CDR3 DNA. A D gene is named only where the DNA matches it firmly. A clone size is listed for some rows: how often the clone was seen (once, few, many), or a class if it is expanded.

TRBD2,TRBV20-1,-,TRBJ2-7,CSARDRGLVLSYEQYF,TGCAGTGCTAGAGATCGGGGACTAGTTCTCTCCTACGAGCAGTACTTC
-,TRBV29-1,many,TRBJ2-7,CSVEDGVYEQYF,TGCAGCGTTGAAGATGGGGTCTACGAGCAGTACTTC
TRBD1,TRBV7-2,many,TRBJ2-1,CASSRGTASYNEQFF,TGTGCCAGCAGCAGAGGGACAGCCTCCTACAATGAGCAGTTCTTC
TRBD2,TRBV29-1,-,TRBJ2-4,CSVEDPWTSGGLDKNIQYF,TGCAGCGTTGAAGATCCGTGGACTAGCGGGGGATTGGACAAAAACATTCAGTACTTC
TRBD1,TRBV5-1,few,TRBJ1-4,CASSSQGAAANEKLFF,TGCGCCAGCAGCTCACAGGGGGCTGCGGCTAATGAAAAACTGTTTTTT
TRBD2,TRBV9,-,TRBJ2-1,CASSVPGLGGNEQFF,TGTGCCAGCAGCGTACCGGGACTAGGGGGGAATGAGCAGTTCTTC
-,TRBV9,-,TRBJ2-2,CASSGVFTGELFF,TGTGCCAGCAGCGGGGTCTTTACCGGGGAGCTGTTTTTT
TRBD2,TRBV18,few,TRBJ2-1,CASLSRGAGSNEQFF,TGTGCCAGCCTATCGCGGGGGGCTGGTTCCAATGAGCAGTTCTTC
-,TRBV19,once,TRBJ2-2,CASSPLGGRRTGELFF,TGTGCCAGTAGTCCCCTAGGGGGGCGACGCACCGGGGAGCTGTTTTTT
TRBD2,TRBV5-1,-,TRBJ2-7,CASSSSGGTYEQYF,TGCGCCAGCAGCAGTAGCGGGGGGACCTACGAGCAGTACTTC
TRBD1,TRBV29-1,few,TRBJ1-2,CSALGGAGFLDYGYTF,TGCAGCGCGCTAGGGGGCGCAGGATTCTTGGACTATGGCTACACCTTC
TRBD1,TRBV10-3,-,TRBJ1-5,CATTGEDSQPQHF,TGTGCCACTACAGGGGAGGACTCTCAGCCCCAGCATTTT
-,TRBV6-2/TRBV6-3,few,TRBJ2-2,CASAPGRIANTGELFF,TGTGCCAGCGCGCCGGGGCGGATCGCGAACACCGGGGAGCTGTTTTTT
-,TRBV7-2,few,TRBJ1-2,CASSQTPGGYGYTF,TGTGCCAGCAGCCAAACTCCGGGCGGCTATGGCTACACCTTC
-,TRBV25-1,many,TRBJ1-1,CASSEYTEAFF,TGTGCCAGCAGTGAATACACTGAAGCTTTCTTT
-,TRBV15,few,TRBJ2-7,CATSRDRQAVYEQYF,TGTGCCACCAGCAGAGATCGCCAGGCAGTTTACGAGCAGTACTTC
-,TRBV5-6,-,TRBJ1-5,CASSLQGHSNQPQHF,TGTGCCAGCAGCTTGCAGGGTCATAGCAATCAGCCCCAGCATTTT
-,TRBV12-3/TRBV12-4,-,TRBJ2-2,CASSFSPSELFF,TGTGCCAGCAGTTTTTCCCCCTCTGAGCTGTTTTTT
-,TRBV20-1,few,TRBJ2-7,CSARPTGGPYEQYF,TGCAGTGCTAGACCCACGGGGGGCCCCTACGAGCAGTACTTC
-,TRBV12-3/TRBV12-4,many,TRBJ1-5,CASSLAGGYQPQHF,TGTGCCAGCAGTTTAGCAGGCGGATATCAGCCCCAGCATTTT
-,TRBV12-3/TRBV12-4,-,TRBJ2-2,CASSLHRRGTGELFF,TGTGCCAGCAGCCTCCATAGACGGGGCACCGGGGAGCTGTTTTTT
-,TRBV6-2/TRBV6-3,few,TRBJ2-3,CASTLWGGVYTQYF,TGTGCCAGCACCCTGTGGGGTGGAGTGTATACGCAGTATTTT
TRBD1,TRBV28,many,TRBJ1-5,CASRRQGARNQPQHF,TGTGCCAGCAGGCGACAGGGGGCTCGCAATCAGCCCCAGCATTTT
TRBD1,TRBV18,few,TRBJ2-5,CASSPPRKGTGGRETQYF,TGTGCCAGCTCCCCGCCCCGAAAGGGGACAGGGGGCCGAGAGACCCAGTACTTC
-,TRBV7-9,few,TRBJ2-5,CALDGGQETQYF,TGTGCCCTGGACGGCGGGCAAGAGACCCAGTACTTC
TRBD1,TRBV6-1,few,TRBJ2-5,CASKRTGWETQYF,TGTGCCAGCAAAAGGACAGGGTGGGAGACCCAGTACTTC
-,TRBV7-9,few,TRBJ2-7,CASSRQDAYEQYF,TGTGCCAGCAGCCGACAGGATGCCTACGAGCAGTACTTC
TRBD2,TRBV12-3/TRBV12-4,few,TRBJ2-1,CASSDTGTSGSNEQFF,TGTGCCAGCAGCGACACCGGGACTAGCGGGAGTAATGAGCAGTTCTTC
-,TRBV6-1,-,TRBJ1-1,CASSPMTSAEAFF,TGTGCCAGCAGCCCAATGACGTCGGCTGAAGCTTTCTTT
TRBD2,TRBV30,few,TRBJ2-3,CAWSVSLAGGLYTDTQYF,TGTGCCTGGAGTGTATCACTAGCGGGGGGACTATACACAGATACGCAGTATTTT
-,TRBV27,few,TRBJ2-2,CASSLYMGAGELFF,TGTGCCAGCAGTCTGTATATGGGCGCCGGGGAGCTGTTTTTT
TRBD1,TRBV27,few,TRBJ1-6,CASRTQQTGVQVPPLHF,TGTGCCAGCAGAACGCAACAGACAGGGGTTCAGGTCCCACCCCTCCACTTT
-,TRBV2,-,TRBJ1-2,CASSASLLYGYTF,TGTGCCAGCAGTGCAAGTTTGCTCTATGGCTACACCTTC
-,TRBV24-1,many,TRBJ2-2,CATSRDGVNTGELFF,TGTGCCACCAGCCGGGACGGCGTGAACACCGGGGAGCTGTTTTTT
-,TRBV4-2,-,TRBJ1-3,CASSQVRDSGNTIYF,TGTGCCAGCAGCCAAGTTCGGGACTCTGGAAACACCATATATTTT
TRBD1,TRBV20-1,-,TRBJ1-2,CSARTDTGATYTF,TGCAGTGCTAGAACGGATACAGGGGCCACCTACACCTTC
-,TRBV15,-,TRBJ2-7,CATSGDGLHYEQYF,TGTGCCACCAGCGGGGACGGCCTTCACTACGAGCAGTACTTC
-,TRBV29-1,few,TRBJ2-1,CSVEESRQIDNEQFF,TGCAGCGTTGAAGAAAGCAGACAAATAGACAATGAGCAGTTCTTC
-,TRBV12-3/TRBV12-4,many,TRBJ1-2,CASKRSNHGYTF,TGTGCCAGCAAAAGAAGCAACCATGGCTACACCTTC
-,TRBV5-1,-,TRBJ2-7,CASSLSGPLSSYEQYF,TGCGCCAGCAGCTTGTCAGGACCCCTGAGCTCCTACGAGCAGTACTTC
TRBD2,TRBV9,-,TRBJ2-1,CASSVASTSGWSNEQFF,TGTGCCAGCAGCGTCGCCTCTACTAGCGGGTGGTCCAATGAGCAGTTCTTC
TRBD1,TRBV5-1,few,TRBJ2-7,CASSRQGANEQYF,TGCGCCAGCAGTCGACAGGGGGCCAACGAGCAGTACTTC
-,TRBV5-1,-,TRBJ2-5,CASSFVRGSETQYF,TGCGCCAGCAGCTTCGTCAGGGGCTCAGAGACCCAGTACTTC
TRBD1,TRBV10-3,many,TRBJ2-1,CAISRDSNNEQFF,TGTGCCATCAGTCGGGACAGTAACAATGAGCAGTTCTTC
-,TRBV29-1,few,TRBJ1-2,CSVAQGGNYGYTF,TGCAGCGTTGCGCAAGGGGGAAACTATGGCTACACCTTC
TRBD1,TRBV20-1,few,TRBJ2-1,CSAREPPQNRGQISSYNEQFF,TGCAGTGCTAGAGAACCCCCCCAAAACAGGGGCCAAATTAGCTCCTACAATGAGCAGTTCTTC
TRBD2,TRBV28,-,TRBJ2-1,CASSFSGTSSYNEQFF,TGTGCCAGCAGTTTTAGCGGGACTAGCTCCTACAATGAGCAGTTCTTC
-,TRBV20-1,-,TRBJ1-1,CSARPRNTEAFF,TGCAGTGCTAGACCCCGGAACACTGAAGCTTTCTTT
-,TRBV6-9,few,TRBJ2-3,CARRDTNTSTDTQYF,TGTGCCCGCCGAGACACGAACACCAGCACAGATACGCAGTATTTT
-,TRBV9,-,TRBJ2-2,CASSVESEVGELFF,TGTGCCAGCAGCGTAGAAAGTGAAGTCGGGGAGCTGTTTTTT
-,TRBV4-1,few,TRBJ2-2,CASNRPSAGTGELFF,TGCGCCAGCAACCGCCCATCGGCGGGCACCGGGGAGCTGTTTTTT
-,TRBV5-1,few,TRBJ2-1,CASTLVLSDNEQFF,TGCGCCAGCACCCTAGTACTCTCGGACAATGAGCAGTTCTTC
-,TRBV5-1,many,TRBJ2-5,CASSLTGEETQYF,TGTGCCAGCAGCTTAACAGGAGAAGAGACCCAGTACTTC
TRBD2,TRBV29-1,-,TRBJ2-1,CSVEGTSETYNEQFF,TGCAGCGTTGAAGGGACTAGCGAGACCTACAATGAGCAGTTCTTC
-,TRBV7-6,-,TRBJ2-7,CASSLTRDTSYEQYF,TGTGCCAGCAGCTTAACCCGGGACACTTCCTACGAGCAGTACTTC
TRBD2,TRBV10-3,-,TRBJ2-2,CAINKWLAGDTGELFF,TGTGCCATCAACAAATGGCTAGCGGGAGATACCGGGGAGCTGTTTTTT
-,TRBV4-1,few,TRBJ2-5,CASSHVVGFQETQYF,TGCGCCAGCAGCCATGTAGTGGGGTTCCAAGAGACCCAGTACTTC